The 11 T cell receptor beta chains listed next were all sequenced from one sample in a study of CD8 T cells in ankylosing spondylitis. One entry per CDR3 protein, called by TCRdb with MiXCR from the 5' RACE reads. There are around 130,000 distinct CDR3 sequences in the sample; roughly 13% occur only once, and approximately 3.1% lies in the top ten. Sequencing was carried out using blood, either unsorted or a sorted T cell fraction (not recorded which). The receptors here all came from a female donor with ankylosing spondylitis or in good health (not recorded which).

V gene TRBV12-2 combines with J gene TRBJ2-5; the table's D call, TRBD1, was not checked against the DNA. TRBV12-2 is flagged as a pseudogene. The CDR3 runs to 16 residues. The CDR3: CASRLVAGPLQETQYF. The CDR3 DNA sequence: TGTGCAAGTCGCTTAGTGGCAGGCCCCCTCCAAGAGACCCAGTACTTC.

The rearrangement joins TRBV10-1 to TRBJ2-2; 9 bases align to TRBD2. J lost 4 bases, V lost 2 bases, and 8 bases had no gene match. CDR1 WNHNN and CDR2 SYGVQD come from the germline V gene (reference sequence). The CDR3 has 17 amino acids. As DNA, the CDR3 is TGCGCCAGCAGTGAGCCGAGCGCGGGAGGGACCACCGGGGAGCTGTTTTTT. Translating it yields CASSEPSAGGTTGELFF.

CDR3 in amino acids: CSAPGYNEQFF. The CDR3 nucleotides read TGCAGTGCTCCAGGATACAATGAGCAGTTCTTC. The chain links TRBV20-1 to TRBJ2-1; D is ambiguous. CDR1 is DFQATT, CDR2 SNEGSKA, per germline (reference sequence). CDR3 size: 11 residues. Trimming removed 5 bases from V and 4 bases from J, with 6 bases in between.

This clonotype was recorded a few times. The V and J genes are TRBV4-2 and TRBJ2-5, with D perhaps TRBD1 (6 bases). The CDR3 has 16 amino acids. V lost 4 bases and J lost 3, with 18 bases in between. Germline CDR1 and CDR2: LGHNA and YNFKEQ. The DNA for the CDR3 is TGTGCCAGCAGCCCAGAAGGGGGTAGACGCAAAGAGACCCAGTACTTC. This codes for CASSPEGGRRKETQYF.

This clonotype occurred a few times. The chain is built from TRBV20-1 and TRBJ2-3, with TRBD2 as a possible D gene (7 bases). The V and J ends lost 5 bases and 1 base respectively, with 13 bases between them. The CDR3 loop spans 14 amino acids. The germline CDR1 and CDR2 sequences are DFQATT and SNEGSKA (reference sequence). The CDR3 reads CSAEGGDGTDTQYF. Here the CDR3 DNA reads TGCAGTGCTGAAGGGGGGGATGGCACAGATACGCAGTATTTT.

V and J are TRBV5-1 and TRBJ2-7; 7 nucleotides line up with TRBD1. CDR3 length: 14 residues. J was trimmed by 2 bases and V by 4 bases; bases with no gene match: 6. The germline CDR1 and CDR2 sequences are SGHRS and YFSETQ. The CDR3 bases are TGCGCCAGCAGCCTGGACAGGATTACCTACGAGCAGTACTTC. Its protein is CASSLDRITYEQYF. Complete variable domain (other parts from reference TRBV5-1 and TRBJ2-7): KAGVTQTPRYLIKTRGQQVTLSCSPISGHRSVSWYQQTPGQGLQFLFEYFSETQRNKGNFPGRFSGRQFSNSRSEMNVSTLELGDSALYLCASSLDRITYEQYFGPGTRLTVT.

This clonotype has at least ten counts. The CDR3 is CASSTTRYEQYF. In nucleotides, the CDR3 is TGTGCCAGCAGCACGACTCGCTACGAGCAGTACTTC. This chain links TRBV7-2 with TRBJ2-7; D call uncertain. Germline values: CDR1 SGHTA, CDR2 FQGNSA. The CDR3 covers 12 residues. Between the trimmed V and J ends, which lost 5 bases and 3 bases, there was a span of 8 bases.

The table lists this clonotype with many counts. The chain carries TRBV2 and TRBJ1-5; 7 nucleotides align to TRBD1. Per the germline V gene, CDR1 is SNHLY and CDR2 is FYNNEI. The CDR3 loop spans 13 amino acids. The ends lost 6 bases at V and 8 bases at J; junction bases unmatched: 7. The CDR3 DNA sequence: TGTGCCAGCAGGGCGGGACAGTCAGAGCCCCAGCATTTT. Translation gives CASRAGQSEPQHF.

A note on this clonotype: This clone may be a read error of a much larger clone one base away. The CDR3 sequence is CVSSGDITDTQYF. For the CDR3, the DNA is TGTGTCAGCAGTGGGGACATCACAGATACGCAGTATTTT. The J gene is TRBJ2-3, the V gene TRBV12-3 or TRBV12-4; tentatively, D is TRBD1 (6 bases). The CDR3 loop spans 13 amino acids.

The chain joins TRBV20-1 to TRBJ2-3, with no clear D. The germline V gene encodes CDR1 DFQATT and CDR2 SNEGSKA (reference sequence). CDR3 length equals 11 residues. V was pared by 6 bases and J by 8 bases, with 12 bases between. The CDR3 DNA is TGCAGTGCCCCTTTATCGGGTACGCAGTATTTT. Its translation: CSAPLSGTQYF.

This clonotype appeared a few times. The CDR3 protein is CASSPNRGTRNEQFF. CDR3 in DNA: TGTGCCAGCAGTCCGAACAGGGGAACACGCAATGAGCAGTTCTTC. The V call is TRBV6-1, the J call TRBJ2-1, with 7 bases fitting TRBD1. This CDR3 has 15 residues. Losses at the gene ends were 5 bases for V and 6 bases for J; bases not matched to a gene: 10. CDR1 is MNHNS, CDR2 SASEGT, per germline.